These 2 T cell receptor beta chains were all obtained from the same sample, sequenced in a study of memory CD4+ T cells and cytomegalovirus serostatus. Single viable CD3+CD4+CD8-CD45RO+ cells were sorted as the memory CD4+ T cells. Generated by immunoSEQ multiplex PCR, the TCRdb table keeps only in-frame clones and is missing some. The repertoire holds 25,000 to 30,000 clones, with about 76% as singletons. The sample taken for sequencing was memory CD4+ T cells from blood. These receptors came from an adult in good health and CMV-seronegative.

This clone was observed a single time. The chain couples TRBV9 to TRBJ1-2, with D possibly being TRBD1 (5 bases). The CDR3 contains 14 residues. Deletions cut 0 bases from V and 4 bases from J, with 10 bases between. Germline values: CDR1 SGDLS, CDR2 YYNGEE. The CDR3 is CASSVGQGTYGYTF. The CDR3 DNA follows: TGTGCCAGCAGCGTAGGGCAGGGCACCTATGGCTACACCTTC. The full variable domain, its missing parts supplied by reference TRBV9 and TRBJ1-2, is DSGVTQTPKHLITATGQRVTLRCSPRSGDLSVYWYQQSLDQGLQFLIQYYNGEERAKGNILERFSAQQFPDLHSELNLSSLELGDSALYFCASSVGQGTYGYTFGSGTRLTVV.

The chain employs TRBV11-1 and TRBJ2-1, with TRBD2 identical over 11 bases. Germline CDR1 is SGHAT and CDR2 is FQDESV (reference sequence). The CDR3 runs 15 residues. J lost 7 bases, V lost 3 bases, and 5 bases had no gene match. As DNA, the CDR3 is TGTGCCAGCAGCTTTAGCGGGGGGGCCAGGAATGAGCAGTTCTTC. This translates into CASSFSGGARNEQFF.